These 23 T cell receptor beta chains originate from one sample sequenced in a study of blood T cell repertoires in COVID-19. Clones were sequenced by immunoSEQ multiplex PCR, and TCRdb holds only the in-frame ones, with some missing. Here the sample spans roughly 180,000 clones, about four fifths being singletons. The sequencing input was peripheral blood. The source is a human donor in a cohort sampled during active COVID-19.

This rearrangement joins TRBV4-1 to TRBJ1-1; the D gene is possibly TRBD1 (5 bases). The CDR3 spans 15 residues. V was shortened by 0 bases and J by 4 bases, with 12 bases between the two germline ends. CDR1 and CDR2 from the germline V gene are MGHRA and YSYEKL. The CDR3 loop reads CASSQERYGATEAFF. As DNA, the CDR3 is TGCGCCAGCAGCCAAGAGAGGTATGGGGCCACTGAAGCTTTCTTT.

Concerning this clone itself: Germline is not matched at one junction end, which may reflect a read error. This CDR3 is CASSHLRELLAKNIQYF. CDR3 nucleotide sequence: TGTGCTAGCAGCCATCTCCGGGAGCTACTAGCCAAAAACATTCAGTACTTC. The chain is built from TRBV7-7 and TRBJ2-4, with D perhaps TRBD2 (6 bases). Germline V lookup: CDR1 SSHAT, CDR2 FNYEAQ (reference sequence). The CDR3 spans 17 residues.

V and J are TRBV7-3 and TRBJ2-1; no firm D call. The germline V gene has CDR1 SGHTA and CDR2 FQGTGA. The length of the CDR3 is 16 residues. The V gene lost 1 base and the J gene lost 1 base, with 11 bases spanning the gap. CDR3 DNA sequence: TGTGCCAGCAGCTTAAAGGTGGCGGATTCCTACAATGAGCAGTTCTTC. Residues: CASSLKVADSYNEQFF.

The chain employs TRBV6-1 and TRBJ1-1; 9 bases fit TRBD1. The CDR3 spans 18 residues. Germline loops: CDR1 MNHNS, CDR2 SASEGT. The junction had 13 bases not matched to a gene; V was cut back by 4 bases and J by 1 base. The CDR3 region has the DNA TGTGCCAGCAGTGGAAACACAGGGGGCAGATTTAGGAACACTGAAGCTTTCTTT. It is translated as CASSGNTGGRFRNTEAFF.

The CDR3 DNA is TGCGCCAGCAGCCCCTTGGGACTAGCGGGGGAAGCCCCCTCCTACGAGCAGTACTTC. Protein product: CASSPLGLAGEAPSYEQYF. The rearrangement joins TRBV4-1 to TRBJ2-7, with TRBD2 matching 14 bases. The CDR3 runs to 19 residues. Unmatched junction bases numbered 11, after V lost 4 bases and J lost 0 bases. Germline loops: CDR1 MGHRA, CDR2 YSYEKL.

The V and J genes are TRBV2 and TRBJ1-2, with a possible D match to TRBD1 (5 bases). The length of the CDR3 is 11 residues. Trimming cost V 5 bases and J 8 bases, with 9 bases left between them. Germline-derived CDR1 and CDR2 are SNHLY and FYNNEI. CDR3 sequence: CASSSQGGYTF. The CDR3 coding sequence is TGTGCCAGCAGTTCTCAGGGCGGCTACACCTTC.

This clone was seen a handful of times. The chain uses TRBV12-5 and TRBJ1-5; a possible D gene is TRBD1 (6 bases). The germline V gene encodes CDR1 LGHNT and CDR2 FRNRAP. Trimming removed 2 bases from V and 4 bases from J, with 15 bases in between. The CDR3 spans 16 residues. The DNA of the CDR3 is TGTGCTAGTGGTTTGTTCTCCGGACAGCTTAATCAGCCCCAGCATTTT. As protein: CASGLFSGQLNQPQHF.

The chain has TRBV7-9 and TRBJ1-1, with a possible D match to TRBD1 (5 bases). The germline CDR1 and CDR2 sequences are SEHNR and FQNEAQ (reference sequence). V lost 5 bases, J lost 11 bases, and 21 bases lay in between. The CDR3 is made up of 14 amino acids. The CDR3 DNA reads as TGTGCCAGCAGCCCGTTTCCCGGACATTCCCGGGCTTTCTTT. Its protein is CASSPFPGHSRAFF. The full variable domain, its missing parts supplied by reference TRBV7-9 and TRBJ1-1, is DTGVSQNPRHKITKRGQNVTFRCDPISEHNRLYWYRQTLGQGPEFLTYFQNEAQLEKSRLLSDRFSAERPKGSFSTLEIQRTEQGDSAMYLCASSPFPGHSRAFFGQGTRLTVV.

This clone was seen only once. The chain links TRBV5-1 to TRBJ2-1, with 8 bases fitting TRBD2. V shed 2 bases, J shed 5 bases, and the junction held 9 bases outside the gene matches. Germline V lookup: CDR1 SGHRS, CDR2 YFSETQ. This CDR3 has 16 residues. Here the CDR3 DNA reads TGCGCCAGCAGCTTAAACTTAGCGGGGAGGAACAATGAGCAGTTCTTC. Translated, it gives CASSLNLAGRNNEQFF.

The chain uses TRBV2 and TRBJ2-1; D is possibly TRBD2 (6 bases). Trimming removed 6 bases at V and 6 bases at J, with 12 bases between. The CDR3 length is 13 residues. Germline V gene data show CDR1 as SNHLY and CDR2 as FYNNEI. The CDR3 loop reads CASRPLARNEQFF. The DNA of the CDR3 is TGTGCCAGCAGACCCCTAGCGCGCAATGAGCAGTTCTTC.

V usage is TRBV9 and J usage is TRBJ2-7; TRBD2 agrees at 8 bases. The ends lost 0 bases at V and 7 bases at J; junction bases unmatched: 6. The CDR3 extends over 14 amino acids. The germline CDR1 and CDR2 sequences are SGDLS and YYNGEE. The CDR3 sequence is CASSVDGGATEQYF. The CDR3 region has the DNA TGTGCCAGCAGCGTAGACGGGGGGGCGACGGAGCAGTACTTC.

The sample holds a few counts of this clone. This chain links TRBV3-1 (or the pseudogene TRBV3-2) with TRBJ2-1, with TRBD2 matching 11 bases. Germline trimming cut 3 bases from V and 7 bases from J; bases unmatched to any gene: 11. The V gene's germline CDR1 is LGHDT and CDR2 YNNKEL (reference sequence). This CDR3 comprises 17 residues. The CDR3 loop reads CASSHLSGGAGWNEQFF. CDR3 DNA: TGTGCCAGCAGCCACCTTAGCGGGGGGGCGGGTTGGAATGAGCAGTTCTTC.

The chain recombines TRBV5-6 with TRBJ1-1; D gene uncertain. Trimming pared 7 bases from V and 4 bases from J, leaving 17 bases between. The CDR3 has 14 residues. Germline CDR1 reads SGHDT; CDR2 reads YYEEEE. The CDR3 sequence is CASRSRGDFTEAFF. The CDR3 DNA reads as TGTGCCAGCCGGTCCCGCGGGGATTTCACTGAAGCTTTCTTT.

CDR3: CASSLGTGANIQYF. The CDR3 DNA reads TGTGCCAGCAGCTTAGGGACAGGGGCAAACATTCAGTACTTC. The chain couples TRBV11-3 to TRBJ2-4; 9 bases agree with TRBD1. CDR3 length: 14 residues. Germline CDR1 SGHNT, CDR2 YENEEA. V lost 1 base and J lost 6; bases outside the gene matches: 1.

This chain links TRBV7-3 with TRBJ1-1; 8 bases agree with TRBD1. The CDR3 has 15 amino acids. The germline CDR1 and CDR2 sequences are SGHTA and FQGTGA. Losses at the gene ends were 5 bases for V and 4 bases for J; bases not matched to a gene: 9. CDR3 in amino acids: CASSPGGQGATEAFF. For the CDR3, the DNA is TGTGCCAGCAGCCCCGGTGGACAGGGTGCCACTGAAGCTTTCTTT.

V is TRBV10-3 and J is TRBJ2-7, with 7 bases aligning to TRBD1. The CDR3 is 16 residues long. Germline V lookup: CDR1 ENHRY, CDR2 SYGVKD. V was clipped by 10 bases and J by 0 bases; unmatched bases: 15. In DNA, the CDR3 is TGTGCCACCCAGTCCCCCGGCCGGGACAGCTCCTACGAGCAGTACTTC. Translating it yields CATQSPGRDSSYEQYF.

This clone turned up a few times. The gene calls are TRBV5-4 and TRBJ1-1; unclear D gene. Germline V gene lookup returns CDR1 SGHNT and CDR2 YYREEE (reference sequence). Trimming took 2 bases from V and 5 from J, leaving 7 bases between them. This CDR3 has 12 amino acids. The CDR3 coding sequence is TGTGCCAGCAGCTTAGCGTCGACTGAAGCTTTCTTT. Translation: CASSLASTEAFF.

This clone was found a few times. V usage is TRBV3-1 (or the pseudogene TRBV3-2) and J usage is TRBJ2-3; perhaps TRBD2 as D (6 bases). The CDR3 has 14 amino acids. The germline CDR1 and CDR2 sequences are LGHDT and YNNKEL (reference sequence). The ends were cut back, 5 bases at V and 2 bases at J, with 11 bases in the middle. Here the CDR3 reads CASSLRLVTDTQYF. The CDR3 bases are TGTGCCAGCAGCTTACGACTAGTCACAGATACGCAGTATTTT.

V gene TRBV2 combines with J gene TRBJ1-5; 9 bases fit TRBD1. CDR3 size: 15 residues. CDR1 is SNHLY, CDR2 FYNNEI, per germline. With 7 bases clipped from V and 1 base from J, the junction kept 5 bases outside the gene matches. In DNA, the CDR3 is TGTGCCAGCAACGGGGACAGGGAAAGCAATCAGCCCCAGCATTTT. Translation gives CASNGDRESNQPQHF.

In its sample, this clone was seen once. The chain couples TRBV25-1 to TRBJ2-4; 11 nucleotides align to TRBD1. The CDR3 extends over 17 amino acids. V trimming: 1 base; J trimming: 3 bases; junction bases outside the gene matches: 5. Germline V gene sequence: CDR1 MGHDK, CDR2 SYGVNS. The DNA of the CDR3 is TGTGCCAGCAGTGAATGGGGACAGGGGGAGGGCAAAAACATTCAGTACTTC. Translating it yields CASSEWGQGEGKNIQYF.

This chain uses TRBV5-1 with TRBJ2-7, with a tentative D call TRBD2 (7 bases). Per the germline V gene, CDR1 is SGHRS and CDR2 is YFSETQ. The germline V and J ends were trimmed by 4 bases and 2 bases, with 13 bases remaining between them. This CDR3 contains 14 residues. Here the CDR3 reads CASSKVGGAYEQYF. The CDR3 nucleotides are TGCGCCAGCAGCAAAGTAGGGGGGGCCTACGAGCAGTACTTC. The full variable domain, in which reference TRBV5-1 and TRBJ2-7 provide the parts outside the CDR3, is KAGVTQTPRYLIKTRGQQVTLSCSPISGHRSVSWYQQTPGQGLQFLFEYFSETQRNKGNFPGRFSGRQFSNSRSEMNVSTLELGDSALYLCASSKVGGAYEQYFGPGTRLTVT.

V and J are TRBV28 and TRBJ1-1, with D possibly matching TRBD1 (5 bases). This CDR3 region has 14 residues. V lost 5 bases, J lost 4 bases, and 14 bases lay in between. From germline, CDR1 is MDHEN and CDR2 SYDVKM. CDR3 region: CASSPPGGGTEAFF. As DNA, the CDR3 is TGTGCCAGCAGTCCGCCCGGGGGGGGCACTGAAGCTTTCTTT.

The chain is built from TRBV5-4 and TRBJ1-6; D remains unclear. The length of the CDR3 is 16 residues. The germline V gene has CDR1 SGHNT and CDR2 YYREEE (reference sequence). The V end lost 0 bases, the J end lost 0 bases, and 7 bases lay between the germline ends. DNA of the CDR3: TGTGCCAGCAGCTTGGGCGGAGGCTCCTATAATTCACCCCTCCACTTT. Residues: CASSLGGGSYNSPLHF.